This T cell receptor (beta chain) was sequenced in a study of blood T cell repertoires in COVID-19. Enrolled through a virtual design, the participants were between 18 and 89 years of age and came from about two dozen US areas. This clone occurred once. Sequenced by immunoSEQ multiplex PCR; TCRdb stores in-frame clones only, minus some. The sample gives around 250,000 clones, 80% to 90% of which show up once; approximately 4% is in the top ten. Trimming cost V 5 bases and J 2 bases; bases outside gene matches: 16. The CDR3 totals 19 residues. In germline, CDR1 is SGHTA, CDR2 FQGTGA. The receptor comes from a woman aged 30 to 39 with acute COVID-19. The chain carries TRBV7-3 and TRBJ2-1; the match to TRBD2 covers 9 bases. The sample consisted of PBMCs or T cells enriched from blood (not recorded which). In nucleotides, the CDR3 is TGTGCCAGCAGCGCCGCGGTTTGGGCTAGCGGGATCGCCTACAATGAGCAGTTCTTC. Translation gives CASSAAVWASGIAYNEQFF.